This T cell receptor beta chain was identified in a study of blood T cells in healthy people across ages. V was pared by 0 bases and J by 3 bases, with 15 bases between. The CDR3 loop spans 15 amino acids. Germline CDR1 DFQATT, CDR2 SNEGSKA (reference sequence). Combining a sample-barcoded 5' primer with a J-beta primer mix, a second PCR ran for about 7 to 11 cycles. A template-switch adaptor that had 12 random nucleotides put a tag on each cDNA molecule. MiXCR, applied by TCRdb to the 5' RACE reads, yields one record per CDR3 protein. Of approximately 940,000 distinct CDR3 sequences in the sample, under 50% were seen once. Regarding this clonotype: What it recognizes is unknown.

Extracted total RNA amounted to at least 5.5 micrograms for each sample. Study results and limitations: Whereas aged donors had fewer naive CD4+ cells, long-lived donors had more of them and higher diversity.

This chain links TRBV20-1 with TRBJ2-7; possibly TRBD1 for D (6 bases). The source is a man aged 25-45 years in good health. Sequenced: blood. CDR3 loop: CSARDGTTFFYEQYF. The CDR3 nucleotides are TGCAGTGCTAGAGATGGGACAACTTTTTTCTACGAGCAGTACTTC.